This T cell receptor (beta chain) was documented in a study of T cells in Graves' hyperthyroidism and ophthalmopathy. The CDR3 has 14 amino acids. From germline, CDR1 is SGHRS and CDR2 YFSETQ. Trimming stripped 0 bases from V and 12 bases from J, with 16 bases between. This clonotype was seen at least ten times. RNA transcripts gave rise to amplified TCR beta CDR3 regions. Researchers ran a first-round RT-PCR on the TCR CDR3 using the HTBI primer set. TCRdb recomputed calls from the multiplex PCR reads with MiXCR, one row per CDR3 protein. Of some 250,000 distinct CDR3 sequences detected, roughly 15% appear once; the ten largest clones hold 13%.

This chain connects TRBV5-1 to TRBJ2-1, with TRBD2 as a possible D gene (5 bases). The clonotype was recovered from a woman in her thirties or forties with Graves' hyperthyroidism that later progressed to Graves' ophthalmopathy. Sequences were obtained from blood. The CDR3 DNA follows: TGCGCCAGCAGCTTGGCCGGGTTAGCGTTTGGGCAGTTCTTC. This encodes CASSLAGLAFGQFF. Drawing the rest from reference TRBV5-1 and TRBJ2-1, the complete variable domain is KAGVTQTPRYLIKTRGQQVTLSCSPISGHRSVSWYQQTPGQGLQFLFEYFSETQRNKGNFPGRFSGRQFSNSRSEMNVSTLELGDSALYLCASSLAGLAFGQFFGPGTRLTVL.